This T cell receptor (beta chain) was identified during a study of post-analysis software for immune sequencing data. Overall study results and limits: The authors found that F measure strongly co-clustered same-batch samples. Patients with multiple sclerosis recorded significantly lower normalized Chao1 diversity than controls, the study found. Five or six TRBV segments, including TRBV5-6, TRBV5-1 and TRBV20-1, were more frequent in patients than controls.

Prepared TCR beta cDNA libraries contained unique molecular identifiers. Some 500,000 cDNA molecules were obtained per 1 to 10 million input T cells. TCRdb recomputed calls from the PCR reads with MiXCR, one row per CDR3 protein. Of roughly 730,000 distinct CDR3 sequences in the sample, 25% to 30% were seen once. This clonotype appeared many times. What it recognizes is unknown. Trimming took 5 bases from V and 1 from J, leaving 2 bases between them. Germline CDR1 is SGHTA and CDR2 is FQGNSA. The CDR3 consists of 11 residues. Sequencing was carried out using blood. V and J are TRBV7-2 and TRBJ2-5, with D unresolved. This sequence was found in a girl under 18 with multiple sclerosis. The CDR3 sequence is CASSAQETQYF. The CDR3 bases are TGTGCCAGCAGCGCCCAAGAGACCCAGTACTTC.